A selection of T cell receptor beta chains follows, all from one sample in a study of tumor-infiltrating lymphocytes in primary liver carcinoma. TCRdb re-analysed the multiplex PCR reads in MiXCR, keeping a single row per CDR3 protein. The sample consists of some 320,000 distinct CDR3 sequences, about 60% of them appearing once. Sequencing was done on a sample of peripheral blood. All receptors come from a man aged 40-55 years with primary liver carcinoma and hepatitis B virus infection. Both conserved end residues are part of each CDR3. A D gene is named only where the DNA matches it firmly. Some rows mark clone size as missing; the rest say once, few, many or name a class of expanded clone.

J | size | D | V | length | DNA | CDR3
TRBJ2-3 | . | . | TRBV20-1 | 11 | TGCAGTGCTGAGATCACAGATACGCAGTATTTT | CSAEITDTQYF
TRBJ2-2 | . | . | TRBV11-2 | 13 | TGTGCCAGCAGCCGAACGTCCACCGGGAAGCTGCTTTTT | CASSRTSTGKLLF
TRBJ1-5 | . | . | TRBV4-1 | 16 | TGCGCCAGCAGCCCTAAAGGACGGACAAAGGGTCAGCCCCAGCATTTT | CASSPKGRTKGQPQHF
TRBJ1-1 | . | TRBD1 | TRBV30 | 14 | TGTGTCTGCGTTCTAACAGGGGCCGGCACTGAAGCTTTCTTT | CVCVLTGAGTEAFF
TRBJ2-7 | few | TRBD2 | TRBV6-1 | 17 | TGTGCCAGCAGTAGTGGGTTGACTAGCGGGGGGTCCTACGAGCAGTACTTC | CASSSGLTSGGSYEQYF
TRBJ2-7 | . | TRBD1 | TRBV14 | 16 | TGTGCCAGCAGCCAAGCGCCGGGACAGGGAGTCTACGAGCAGTACTTC | CASSQAPGQGVYEQYF
TRBJ2-3 | few | TRBD2 | TRBV10-2 | 14 | TGCGCCAGCAGTGAGGCGGGAGTGGGAGATACGCAGTATTTT | CASSEAGVGDTQYF
TRBJ2-3 | many | TRBD2 | TRBV29-1 | 16 | TGCAGCGTTTCCGGGACTAGCGGGAGGGCCGCAGATACGCAGTATTTT | CSVSGTSGRAADTQYF
TRBJ2-5 | . | . | TRBV29-1 | 14 | TGCAGCGTTGAAGATCTGAAAGGTTATGGGACCCAGTACTTC | CSVEDLKGYGTQYF
TRBJ2-1 | . | TRBD2 | TRBV11-2 | 17 | TGTGCCAGCAGCCCAGGAGTGCGGACTAGCGGGTACAATGAGCAGTTCTTC | CASSPGVRTSGYNEQFF
TRBJ2-5 | many | . | TRBV29-1 | 14 | TGCAGCTCCGAGGGGGCTAGCGGACAAGAGACCCAGTACTTC | CSSEGASGQETQYF